This TCR beta chain is drawn from a study of T-cell reconstitution after alpha-beta-depleted transplantation in children. Trimming took 2 bases from V and 1 from J; bases not matched to a gene: 10. The CDR3 totals 17 residues. The germline V gene encodes CDR1 LGHNA and CDR2 YNFKEQ. This clonotype was counted a few times. The TCRbeta library was prepared with unique molecular identifiers. TCRdb used MiXCR to reprocess the PCR reads, holding one entry per CDR3 protein. The sample includes about 200,000 distinct CDR3 sequences, roughly 8.3% of them seen just once. The chain employs TRBV4-2 and TRBJ2-5, with 7 nucleotides matching TRBD1. This TCR was sampled from a male patient under 10 years old who had a stem cell transplant for acute myeloid leukemia, so the T cells may come from the graft donor. The sample consisted of PBMCs, mostly from graft donor cells, taken 360 days after TCRalphabeta/CD19-depleted stem cell transplant. CDR3 nucleotide sequence: TGTGCCAGCAGCCAACCCGACCCCGACAGGGCCCAAGAGACCCAGTACTTC. Its translation is CASSQPDPDRAQETQYF.